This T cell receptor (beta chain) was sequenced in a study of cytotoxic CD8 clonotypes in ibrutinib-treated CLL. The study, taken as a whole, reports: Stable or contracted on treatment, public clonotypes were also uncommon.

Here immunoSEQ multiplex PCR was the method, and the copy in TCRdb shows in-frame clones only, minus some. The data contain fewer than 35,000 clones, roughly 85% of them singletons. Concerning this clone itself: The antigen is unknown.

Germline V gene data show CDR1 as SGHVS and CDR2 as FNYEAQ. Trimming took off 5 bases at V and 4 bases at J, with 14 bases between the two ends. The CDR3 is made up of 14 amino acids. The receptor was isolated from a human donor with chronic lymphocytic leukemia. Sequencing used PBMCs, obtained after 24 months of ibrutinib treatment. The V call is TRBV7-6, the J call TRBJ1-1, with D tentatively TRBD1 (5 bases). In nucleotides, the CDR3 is TGTGCCAGCAGCATGACTGTTGGGGGCACTGAAGCTTTCTTT. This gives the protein CASSMTVGGTEAFF.